This TCR beta chain was captured by sequencing in a study of T cells in localized non-small cell lung cancer. Findings and caveats of the study: Sequence data derive from only one tumor region, so heterogeneity remains possible. Exceeding tumor, uninvolved adjacent lung had the highest T cell clonality.

Comment on this clone: Its antigen is not known.

TCRdb's copy holds only in-frame clones and misses some; the assay was immunoSEQ multiplex PCR. The sample holds under 2,000 clones, approximately 22% seen once. V gave up 3 bases and J gave up 5 bases, with 10 bases separating them. This CDR3 contains 13 residues. Germline assignment: CDR1 GTSNPN and CDR2 SVGIG (reference sequence). This material consisted of lung tumor tissue, taken before any cancer treatment. The clonotype was recovered from a male donor at least 60 years old with stage I lung adenocarcinoma. This chain links TRBV30 with TRBJ2-2; no clear D. CDR3 nucleotide sequence: TGTGCCTGGAGCGAAGGGCCAACCGGGGAGCTGTTTTTT. Its translation is CAWSEGPTGELFF. Together with reference TRBV30 and TRBJ2-2, the CDR3 gives the full variable domain: SQTIHQWPATLVQPVGSPLSLECTVEGTSNPNLYWYRQAAGRGLQLLFYSVGIGQISSEVPQNLSASRPQDRQFILSSKKLLLSDSGFYLCAWSEGPTGELFFGEGSRLTVL.